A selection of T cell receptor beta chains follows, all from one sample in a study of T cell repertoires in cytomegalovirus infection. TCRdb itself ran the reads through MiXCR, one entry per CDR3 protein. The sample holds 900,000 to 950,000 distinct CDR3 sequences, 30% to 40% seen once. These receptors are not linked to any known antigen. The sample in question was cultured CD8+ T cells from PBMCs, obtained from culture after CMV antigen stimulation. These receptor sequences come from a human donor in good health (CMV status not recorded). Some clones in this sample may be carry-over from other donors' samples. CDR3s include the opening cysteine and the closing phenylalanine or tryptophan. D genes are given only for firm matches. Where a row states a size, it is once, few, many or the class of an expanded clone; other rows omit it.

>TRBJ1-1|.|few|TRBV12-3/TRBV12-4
CASRSRRIAFF
TGTGCCAGCAGATCCAGAAGAATAGCTTTCTTT
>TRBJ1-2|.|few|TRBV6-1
CASSGTVFDGYTF
TGTGCCAGCAGTGGGACAGTATTCGATGGCTACACCTTC
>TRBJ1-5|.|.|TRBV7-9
CATRKGGQPQHF
TGTGCCACTAGAAAAGGAGGGCAGCCCCAGCATTTT
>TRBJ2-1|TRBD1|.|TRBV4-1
CASSQVTGARNEQFF
TGCGCCAGCAGCCAAGTTACAGGGGCCCGCAATGAGCAGTTCTTC
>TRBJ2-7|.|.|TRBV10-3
CAITDTASYEQYF
TGTGCCATCACGGACACTGCCTCCTACGAGCAGTACTTC
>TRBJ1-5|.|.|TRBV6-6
CARSAWDLNQPQHF
TGTGCCAGAAGTGCCTGGGACCTTAATCAGCCCCAGCATTTT
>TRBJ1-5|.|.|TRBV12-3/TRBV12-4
CASRPGYSNQPQHF
TGTGCCAGCAGACCCGGATATAGCAATCAGCCCCAGCATTTT
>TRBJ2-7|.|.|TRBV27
CVSSLGGDGFYEQYF
TGTGTCAGCAGTTTAGGTGGGGACGGCTTCTACGAGCAGTACTTC
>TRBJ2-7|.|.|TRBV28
CASRDGNGYEQYF
TGTGCCAGCCGGGATGGGAATGGCTACGAGCAGTACTTC
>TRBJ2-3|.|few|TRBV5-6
CASSAEGGTDTQYF
TGTGCCAGCAGCGCCGAAGGTGGCACAGATACGCAGTATTTT
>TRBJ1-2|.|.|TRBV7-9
CASGNKVSGYTF
TGTGCCAGCGGAAACAAGGTCTCTGGCTACACCTTC
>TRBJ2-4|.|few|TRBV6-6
CASSQTPNDINIQYF
TGTGCCAGCAGTCAAACCCCCAATGACATAAACATTCAGTACTTC
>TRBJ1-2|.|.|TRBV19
CASSIGRPNYGYTF
TGTGCCAGTAGTATAGGCAGACCTAACTATGGCTACACCTTC
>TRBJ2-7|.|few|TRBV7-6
CASSLEATYEQYF
TGTGCCAGCAGCTTGGAAGCGACTTACGAGCAGTACTTC
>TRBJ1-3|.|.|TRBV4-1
CASSRGATASSGNTIYF
TGCGCCAGCAGCCGAGGAGCGACAGCGTCCTCTGGAAACACCATATATTTT
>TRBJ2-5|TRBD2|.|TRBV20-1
CSARPSRGAVETQYF
TGCAGTGCTAGACCCTCGCGGGGGGCGGTGGAGACCCAGTACTTC
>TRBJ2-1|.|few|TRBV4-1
CASSPSWGDDEQFF
TGCGCCAGCAGCCCGAGCTGGGGAGACGATGAGCAGTTCTTC
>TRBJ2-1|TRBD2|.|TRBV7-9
CASSLVTSRWDEQFF
TGTGCCAGCAGCTTAGTGACTAGCCGATGGGATGAGCAGTTCTTC
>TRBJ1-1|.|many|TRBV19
CASSIDGGATEAFF
TGTGCCAGTAGTATAGATGGAGGGGCCACTGAAGCTTTCTTT
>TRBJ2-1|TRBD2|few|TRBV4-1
CASSETSGGEQFF
TGCGCCAGCAGCGAGACTAGCGGGGGGGAGCAGTTCTTC
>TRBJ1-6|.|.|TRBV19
CASSMGPNSPLHF
TGTGCCAGTAGCATGGGGCCCAATTCACCCCTCCACTTT
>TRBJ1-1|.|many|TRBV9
CASSVEGGRSNTEAFF
TGTGCCAGCAGCGTAGAAGGGGGGCGTTCGAACACTGAAGCTTTCTTT
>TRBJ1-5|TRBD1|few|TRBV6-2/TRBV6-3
CASSYRDRISSNQPQHF
TGTGCCAGCAGTTACAGGGACAGAATTTCTAGCAATCAGCCCCAGCATTTT
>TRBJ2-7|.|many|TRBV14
CASSQSSYEQYF
TGTGCCAGCAGTCAGAGCTCCTACGAGCAGTACTTC
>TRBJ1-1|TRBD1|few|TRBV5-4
CASSGQGHTEAFF
TGTGCCAGCAGCGGACAGGGACACACTGAAGCTTTCTTT
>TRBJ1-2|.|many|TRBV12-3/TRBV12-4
CASSFSRRSSYGYTF
TGTGCCAGCAGTTTCAGTCGAAGGAGCAGCTATGGCTACACCTTC
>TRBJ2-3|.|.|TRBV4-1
CASSQDRAADTQYF
TGCGCCAGCAGCCAAGATAGAGCAGCAGATACGCAGTATTTT
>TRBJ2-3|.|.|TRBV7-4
CASSLANLRGALGTDTQYF
TGTGCCAGCAGCTTAGCGAACCTCCGGGGGGCTTTAGGCACAGATACGCAGTATTTT
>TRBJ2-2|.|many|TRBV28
CASSPSPINRPGELFF
TGTGCCAGCAGTCCGAGCCCGATTAACAGGCCCGGGGAGCTGTTTTTT
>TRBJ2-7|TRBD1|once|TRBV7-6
CANNLSRGRGEQYF
TGTGCCAACAACTTAAGTAGGGGGCGAGGAGAGCAGTACTTC
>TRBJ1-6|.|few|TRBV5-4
CASSLGGPASSPLHF
TGTGCCAGCAGCTTGGGGGGACCAGCCTCATCACCCCTCCACTTT
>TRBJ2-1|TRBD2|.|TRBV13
CASTSGGISSYNEQFF
TGTGCCAGCACTAGCGGGGGCATCAGCTCCTACAATGAGCAGTTCTTC
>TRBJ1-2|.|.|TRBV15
CATSRADKPRTIYGYTF
TGTGCCACCAGCCGAGCGGATAAGCCCCGCACCATCTATGGCTACACCTTC